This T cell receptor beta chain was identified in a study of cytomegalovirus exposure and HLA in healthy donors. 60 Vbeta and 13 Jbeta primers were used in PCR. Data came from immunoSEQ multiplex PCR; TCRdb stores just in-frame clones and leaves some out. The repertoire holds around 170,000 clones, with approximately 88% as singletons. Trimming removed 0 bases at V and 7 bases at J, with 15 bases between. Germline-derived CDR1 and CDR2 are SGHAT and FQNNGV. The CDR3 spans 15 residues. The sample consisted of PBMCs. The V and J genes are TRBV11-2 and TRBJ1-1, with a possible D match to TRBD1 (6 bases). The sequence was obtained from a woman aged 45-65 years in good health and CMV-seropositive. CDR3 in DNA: TGTGCCAGCAGCTTAGATCTAGAACAGGGAAATGAAGCTTTCTTT. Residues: CASSLDLEQGNEAFF.